At least ten counts were recorded for the clone carrying this T cell receptor beta chain. This entry is derived from a study of early T cells in non-severe SARS-CoV-2 infection. Looking at the study overall: The study sequenced bulk RNA from unsorted whole blood, with chains unpaired.

In the library, individual cDNA molecules carried attached unique molecular identifiers. TCRdb independently ran MiXCR on the 5' RACE reads; one entry per CDR3 protein. Of about 38,000 distinct CDR3 sequences in the sample, over 3.5% were seen once. Germline loops: CDR1 LNHDA, CDR2 SQIVND (reference sequence). The CDR3 has 12 amino acids. Trimming removed 5 bases from V and 6 bases from J, with 11 bases in between. Source material: whole blood. This TCR was sampled from an adult who was a healthcare worker with PCR-confirmed SARS-CoV-2 infection or an uninfected control (not recorded which). The chain links TRBV19 to TRBJ2-7, with D possibly called TRBD1 or TRBD2 (6 bases each). The CDR3 loop reads CASSPQGGEQYF. CDR3 DNA sequence: TGTGCCAGTAGTCCACAGGGAGGCGAGCAGTACTTC.